Listed below are T cell receptor beta chains from one sample, sequenced in a study of T cells in Graves' hyperthyroidism and ophthalmopathy. From the multiplex PCR reads, TCRdb called clonotypes with MiXCR, one entry per CDR3 protein. Here the sample spans some 500,000 distinct CDR3 sequences, roughly a quarter being singletons. The sample taken for sequencing was blood. Receptors were obtained from a young woman with Graves' ophthalmopathy. CDR3s include the opening cysteine and the closing phenylalanine or tryptophan. The order of the fields is J gene, D gene, clone size, V gene, CDR3 protein, CDR3 DNA. A D gene is named only where the DNA matches it firmly. Expanded clones get a size class; other rows say once, few or many, or leave the size out.

TRBJ1-1,.,many,TRBV6-2/TRBV6-3,CASSTWEGYTEAFF,TGTGCCAGCAGTACCTGGGAGGGGTACACTGAAGCTTTCTTT
TRBJ2-5,.,many,TRBV25-1,CASSEVGSTATQETQYF,TGTGCCAGCAGTGAAGTCGGTTCCACGGCCACACAAGAGACCCAGTACTTC
TRBJ2-2,TRBD1,.,TRBV28,CASSKAGQGTGELFF,TGTGCCAGCAGTAAAGCGGGACAGGGGACCGGGGAGCTGTTTTTT
TRBJ1-2,.,many,TRBV19,CASSPQTGPYGYTF,TGTGCCAGTAGCCCCCAGACAGGACCTTATGGCTACACCTTC
TRBJ1-1,.,few,TRBV5-1,CASSFGGGPEAFF,TGCGCCAGCAGCTTTGGGGGAGGGCCTGAAGCTTTCTTT
TRBJ2-7,TRBD2,few,TRBV6-2/TRBV6-3,CASRGLAIYEQYF,TGTGCCAGCAGGGGACTAGCGATCTACGAGCAGTACTTC
TRBJ1-1,.,many,TRBV6-1,CASRSGSGEAFF,TGTGCCAGCAGATCAGGGTCGGGTGAAGCTTTCTTT
TRBJ1-2,.,.,TRBV20-1,CSARDMDSTLVNYGYTF,TGCAGTGCTAGAGATATGGACTCGACCTTGGTTAACTATGGCTACACCTTC
TRBJ2-7,.,.,TRBV6-1,CASSEAAGAGPYEQYF,TGTGCCAGCAGTGAAGCCGCGGGGGCAGGGCCCTACGAGCAGTACTTC
TRBJ2-7,.,many,TRBV28,CASSSGLRPVFYEQYF,TGTGCCAGCAGTTCAGGACTCCGTCCGGTTTTTTACGAGCAGTACTTC
TRBJ2-7,.,many,TRBV20-1,CSARSLYEQYF,TGCAGTGCTAGATCCTTGTACGAGCAGTACTTC
TRBJ2-2,.,.,TRBV27,CASSLLVGTGELFF,TGTGCCAGCAGTTTACTGGTGGGCACCGGGGAGCTGTTTTTT
TRBJ1-1,TRBD1,many,TRBV10-3,CATLRPDRGYMNTEAFF,TGTGCCACCTTAAGACCGGACAGGGGCTACATGAACACTGAAGCTTTCTTT
TRBJ2-5,TRBD2,.,TRBV19,CASSMRTSGTSVETQYF,TGTGCCAGTAGTATGAGGACTTCGGGGACTAGCGTAGAGACCCAGTACTTC
TRBJ1-2,TRBD1,many,TRBV6-1,CASSDRGQGSGYTF,TGTGCCAGCAGTGACCGAGGACAGGGTAGTGGCTACACCTTC
TRBJ1-2,TRBD1,many,TRBV20-1,CSAATTKDRVSYGYTF,TGCAGTGCTGCCACAACGAAAGACAGGGTTTCATATGGCTACACCTTC
TRBJ1-1,.,.,TRBV7-6,CASSAGGREAEAFF,TGTGCCAGCAGCGCTGGGGGCAGAGAGGCTGAAGCTTTCTTT
TRBJ1-1,.,.,TRBV6-5,CASSYGAPVPEAFF,TGTGCCAGCAGTTACGGGGCCCCGGTACCTGAAGCTTTCTTT
TRBJ2-5,.,.,TRBV4-3,CASSQYNQETQYF,TGCGCCAGCAGCCAATACAATCAAGAGACCCAGTACTTC
TRBJ2-2,.,many,TRBV12-3/TRBV12-4,CASSLQENTGELFF,TGTGCCAGCAGTTTGCAAGAGAACACCGGGGAGCTGTTTTTT
TRBJ1-4,.,many,TRBV11-1,CASSPSRFSNEKLFF,TGTGCCAGCAGTCCTAGCCGATTCTCTAATGAAAAACTGTTTTTT
TRBJ2-2,TRBD1,few,TRBV6-5,CASSFTGGPGELFF,TGTGCCAGCAGTTTTACAGGGGGGCCCGGGGAGCTGTTTTTT
TRBJ1-1,.,few,TRBV18,CASSPSWDEQNTEAFF,TGTGCCAGCTCACCGTCATGGGACGAACAAAACACTGAAGCTTTCTTT
TRBJ2-1,TRBD1,.,TRBV3-1,CASSQQGAAYNEQFF,TGTGCCAGCAGCCAACAGGGGGCCGCCTACAATGAGCAGTTCTTC
TRBJ2-6,TRBD2,many,TRBV5-1,CASSSSGGAGTGANVLTF,TGCGCCAGCAGCTCTAGCGGGGGGGCCGGTACCGGGGCCAACGTCCTGACTTTC
TRBJ1-2,.,.,TRBV27,CASRLRTVPHYGYTF,TGTGCCAGCAGGCTAAGGACGGTGCCACACTATGGCTACACCTTC
TRBJ2-2,.,many,TRBV20-1,CSVAPRGGELFF,TGCAGTGTAGCGCCGAGGGGTGGGGAGCTGTTTTTT
TRBJ2-6,.,many,TRBV27,CASSLSGYGANVLTF,TGTGCCAGCAGTTTATCAGGGTACGGGGCCAACGTCCTGACTTTC
TRBJ2-7,TRBD2,many,TRBV6-5,CASTRTGPGLAGGYPPYEQYF,TGTGCCAGCACCCGGACAGGTCCGGGACTAGCGGGGGGCTACCCCCCCTACGAGCAGTACTTC
TRBJ1-3,.,many,TRBV6-5,CASTLTGAGNTIYF,TGTGCCAGCACTTTGACAGGCGCTGGAAACACCATATATTTT
TRBJ1-3,TRBD1,few,TRBV11-1,CASSLPKPGQGPFGNTIYF,TGTGCCAGCAGCCTGCCCAAACCGGGACAGGGACCATTCGGAAACACCATATATTTT
TRBJ2-5,.,few,TRBV12-3/TRBV12-4,CASSFDETQYF,TGTGCCAGCAGTTTTGATGAGACCCAGTACTTC
TRBJ2-7,.,few,TRBV12-3/TRBV12-4,CASSFGGLVREQYF,TGTGCCAGCAGTTTTGGGGGTCTGGTTCGAGAGCAGTACTTC
TRBJ1-2,TRBD1,once,TRBV6-2/TRBV6-3,CASSYGGTGGSDGYTF,TGTGCCAGCAGTTATGGTGGGACAGGGGGCTCGGATGGCTACACCTTC
TRBJ2-7,.,.,TRBV6-1,CASSASPHYEQYF,TGTGCCAGCAGTGCTTCGCCACACTACGAGCAGTACTTC
TRBJ2-2,TRBD2,many,TRBV19,CASKVSSGAANTGELFF,TGTGCCAGTAAGGTTTCTAGCGGGGCCGCGAACACCGGGGAGCTGTTTTTT
TRBJ2-5,TRBD2,once,TRBV27,CASSLLGASGVEETQYF,TGTGCCAGCAGCCTCCTCGGGGCTAGCGGGGTCGAAGAGACCCAGTACTTC
TRBJ1-5,TRBD1,many,TRBV12-3/TRBV12-4,CASSLTGDGQPQHF,TGTGCCAGCAGCCTCACAGGGGACGGTCAGCCCCAGCATTTT
TRBJ1-2,.,few,TRBV6-1,CASSETANYGYTF,TGTGCCAGCAGTGAAACCGCTAACTATGGCTACACCTTC
TRBJ1-1,TRBD1,many,TRBV6-1,CASSAPGQGEGVGTEAFF,TGTGCCAGCAGTGCCCCTGGACAGGGGGAAGGAGTGGGAACTGAAGCTTTCTTT